The 16 T cell receptor beta chains in this list originate from one sample, sequenced in a study of response to subunit inactivated influenza vaccine. TCRdb re-called the RT-PCR reads through MiXCR, storing one row per CDR3 protein. Of hundreds of thousands of distinct CDR3 sequences in the sample, around 13% were seen once. Material: PBMCs from blood, obtained approximately 15 days before vaccination. The receptors originated from a man aged 50 or older who received an inactivated influenza vaccine.

The CDR3 sequence is CASSVSGTEAFF. CDR3 nucleotides: TGTGCCAGCAGTGTCTCTGGCACTGAAGCTTTCTTT. This chain uses TRBV6-6 with TRBJ1-1; no definite D call. Germline-derived CDR1 and CDR2 are MNHNY and SVGAGI (reference sequence). The CDR3 totals 12 residues. Trimming left V 5 bases short and J 4 bases short, with 8 bases between.

This chain's CDR3 is CASSVASGPGRGYTF. The CDR3 DNA reads TGTGCCAGCAGCGTAGCTAGTGGCCCGGGACGGGGCTACACCTTC. The V call is TRBV9, the J call TRBJ1-2, with a weak D call TRBD1 (5 bases). The CDR3 covers 15 residues. V lost 0 bases, J lost 8 bases, and 17 bases lay in between. The germline V gene encodes CDR1 SGDLS and CDR2 YYNGEE. Full variable domain (outside the CDR3, taken from reference TRBV9 and TRBJ1-2): DSGVTQTPKHLITATGQRVTLRCSPRSGDLSVYWYQQSLDQGLQFLIQYYNGEERAKGNILERFSAQQFPDLHSELNLSSLELGDSALYFCASSVASGPGRGYTFGSGTRLTVV.

Many counts were recorded for this clonotype. The chain has TRBV24-1 and TRBJ2-1, with D perhaps TRBD2 (5 bases). CDR3 size: 15 residues. The germline gives CDR1 KGHDR, CDR2 SFDVKD. V lost 2 bases to trimming and J lost 0 bases, with 7 bases between them. CDR3 loop: CATSDSSGSYNEQFF. DNA for the CDR3: TGTGCCACCAGTGATTCGAGCGGCTCCTACAATGAGCAGTTCTTC.

This clonotype was detected a few times. The J gene is TRBJ2-5, the V gene TRBV29-1; D could derive from TRBD1 or TRBD2 (5 bases each). Germline-derived CDR1 and CDR2 are SQVTM and ANQGSEA. This CDR3 contains 12 residues. V was clipped by 4 bases and J by 5 bases, with 11 bases between them. For the CDR3, the DNA is TGCAGCGTTGGGGTCGGGGCGGAGACCCAGTACTTC. The encoded protein is CSVGVGAETQYF.

This clonotype was seen many times. The chain couples TRBV12-3 or TRBV12-4 to TRBJ1-5, with TRBD1 matching over 7 bases. The trim removed 5 bases at V and 1 base at J, leaving 8 bases unmatched. The CDR3 runs to 16 residues. In DNA, the CDR3 is TGTGCCAGCAGTGTCAACAGGGGTGTGAGCAATCAGCCCCAGCATTTT. Translated: CASSVNRGVSNQPQHF.

The rearrangement uses TRBV15 and TRBJ1-5; D is possibly TRBD1 (5 bases). The CDR3 spans 15 residues. Germline values: CDR1 LNHNV, CDR2 YYDKDF (reference sequence). Trimming took off 3 bases at V and 5 bases at J, with 14 bases between the two ends. The CDR3: CATSRRRGDDQPQHF. CDR3 DNA sequence: TGTGCCACCAGCAGGAGACGTGGGGACGATCAGCCCCAGCATTTT. The whole variable domain, filled in from reference TRBV15 and TRBJ1-5, reads DAMVIQNPRYQVTQFGKPVTLSCSQTLNHNVMYWYQQKSSQAPKLLFHYYDKDFNNEADTPDNFQSRRPNTSFCFLDIRSPGLGDTAMYLCATSRRRGDDQPQHFGDGTRLSIL.

The chain recombines TRBV7-9 with TRBJ1-1; D call uncertain. The CDR3 runs to 14 residues. Germline V lookup: CDR1 SEHNR, CDR2 FQNEAQ (reference sequence). Trimming left V 2 bases short and J 1 base short, with 8 bases between. CDR3 sequence reads: CASSLLAPNTEAFF. CDR3 in DNA: TGTGCCAGCAGCTTACTTGCCCCGAACACTGAAGCTTTCTTT.

The rearrangement links TRBV13 to TRBJ1-2; 8 nucleotides agree with TRBD1. CDR3 length: 13 residues. With V trimmed by 6 bases and J by 4 bases, 4 bases remained unmatched. In germline, CDR1 is PRHDT, CDR2 FYEKMQ (reference sequence). The CDR3 DNA sequence: TGTGCCAGCAGTCGAACAGGGGGCTATGGCTACACCTTC. Its protein is CASSRTGGYGYTF.

The chain combines TRBV2 with TRBJ2-3, with 8 bases that match TRBD1. CDR1 and CDR2 (germline): SNHLY, FYNNEI. J gave up 4 bases and V 11 bases, and 8 bases lay outside the gene matches. CDR3 length: 13 residues. CDR3: CAGNRGLSDTQYF. DNA for the CDR3: TGTGCCGGAAACAGGGGGTTGTCAGATACGCAGTATTTT.

This clonotype occurred a few times. CDR3 protein: CASSLWGIEETQYF. The CDR3 DNA sequence: TGTGCCAGCAGTTTATGGGGGATAGAAGAGACCCAGTACTTC. The V gene is TRBV12-3 or TRBV12-4, the J gene TRBJ2-5, with D perhaps matching TRBD1 or TRBD2 (5 bases each). Trimming stripped 2 bases from V and 3 bases from J, with 10 bases between. The CDR3 sequence is 14 residues long.

This clonotype was recorded many times. The V and J genes are TRBV5-1 and TRBJ2-5; D gene unclear. Germline V gene data show CDR1 as SGHRS and CDR2 as YFSETQ. V was trimmed by 4 bases and J by 1 base, leaving 5 bases between them. CDR3 length equals 12 residues. CDR3 loop: CASSSVQETQYF. CDR3 bases: TGCGCCAGCAGCAGTGTCCAAGAGACCCAGTACTTC.

This rearrangement joins TRBV18 to TRBJ2-7, with TRBD1 as a possible D gene (6 bases). The germline CDR1 and CDR2 sequences are KGHSH and LQKENI. The germline V and J ends were trimmed by 3 bases and 3 bases, with 9 bases remaining between them. The CDR3 contains 13 residues. Here the CDR3 reads CASSPGHGYEQYF. The CDR3 DNA sequence: TGTGCCAGCTCACCGGGACACGGCTACGAGCAGTACTTC.

The chain combines TRBV2 with TRBJ1-4, with a possible D match to TRBD1 (6 bases). V was cut by 7 bases and J by 1 base, with 13 bases left in between. CDR1 and CDR2 from the germline V gene are SNHLY and FYNNEI. The CDR3 length is 15 residues. The CDR3, as DNA: TGTGCCAGCATACGGGGGGCAGGAACTAATGAAAAACTGTTTTTT. Its protein product is CASIRGAGTNEKLFF.

V and J are TRBV28 and TRBJ2-7; 8 nucleotides align to TRBD2. CDR1 and CDR2 (germline): MDHEN, SYDVKM. The CDR3 runs to 13 residues. Trimming removed 6 bases from V and 12 bases from J; junction bases left unmatched: 13. The CDR3 loop is CASRTPLAGYMYF. CDR3 coding DNA: TGTGCCAGCAGGACTCCCTTAGCGGGGTATATGTACTTC.

This clonotype was recorded a few times. The rearrangement uses TRBV13 and TRBJ1-1, with unresolved D. With 3 bases removed from V and 4 bases from J, the gap between germline ends came to 18 bases. Germline CDR1 PRHDT, CDR2 FYEKMQ (reference sequence). The CDR3 runs 16 residues. The CDR3 is CASSFRSGEVPTEAFF. As DNA, the CDR3 is TGTGCCAGCAGCTTCCGTTCTGGTGAAGTTCCCACTGAAGCTTTCTTT.

This clonotype was found many times. The rearrangement links TRBV20-1 to TRBJ2-2, with 10 bases matching TRBD2. In germline, CDR1 is DFQATT, CDR2 SNEGSKA (reference sequence). This CDR3 spans 15 amino acids. V lost 4 bases, J lost 3 bases, and 5 bases stayed unmatched. The CDR3, as DNA: TGCAGTGCTAAAAGGACTAGCGGAGACACCGGGGAGCTGTTTTTT. Residues: CSAKRTSGDTGELFF.